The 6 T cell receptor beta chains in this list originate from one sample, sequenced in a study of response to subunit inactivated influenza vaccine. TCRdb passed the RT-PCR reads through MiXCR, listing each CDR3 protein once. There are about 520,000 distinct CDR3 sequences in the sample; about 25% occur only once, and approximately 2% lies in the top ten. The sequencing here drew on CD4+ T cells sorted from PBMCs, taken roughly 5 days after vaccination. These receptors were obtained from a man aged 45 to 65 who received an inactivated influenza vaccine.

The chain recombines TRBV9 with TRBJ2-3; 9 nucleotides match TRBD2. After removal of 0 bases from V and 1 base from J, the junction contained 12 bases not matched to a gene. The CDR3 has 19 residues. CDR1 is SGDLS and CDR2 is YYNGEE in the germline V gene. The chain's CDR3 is CASSVEGPSGRPRTDTQYF. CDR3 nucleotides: TGTGCCAGCAGCGTAGAGGGTCCGAGCGGGAGGCCCCGCACAGATACGCAGTATTTT.

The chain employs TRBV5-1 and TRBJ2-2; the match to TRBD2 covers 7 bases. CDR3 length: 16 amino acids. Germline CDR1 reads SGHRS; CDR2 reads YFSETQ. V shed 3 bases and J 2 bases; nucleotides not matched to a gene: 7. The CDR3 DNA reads TGCGCCAGCAGCTCAACTAGCGAGGTCAACACCGGGGAGCTGTTTTTT. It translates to CASSSTSEVNTGELFF.

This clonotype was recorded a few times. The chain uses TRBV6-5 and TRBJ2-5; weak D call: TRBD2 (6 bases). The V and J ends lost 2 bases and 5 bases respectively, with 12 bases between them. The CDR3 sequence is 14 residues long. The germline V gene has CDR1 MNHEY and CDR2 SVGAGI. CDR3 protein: CASSYRFAGETQYF. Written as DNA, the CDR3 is TGTGCCAGCAGTTACCGTTTCGCGGGGGAGACCCAGTACTTC.

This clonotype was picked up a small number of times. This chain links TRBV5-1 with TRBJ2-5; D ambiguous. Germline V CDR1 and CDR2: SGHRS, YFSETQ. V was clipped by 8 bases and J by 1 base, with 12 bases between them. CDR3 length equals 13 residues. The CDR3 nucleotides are TGCGCCAGTAACGACTTACTCCAAGAGACCCAGTACTTC. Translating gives CASNDLLQETQYF.

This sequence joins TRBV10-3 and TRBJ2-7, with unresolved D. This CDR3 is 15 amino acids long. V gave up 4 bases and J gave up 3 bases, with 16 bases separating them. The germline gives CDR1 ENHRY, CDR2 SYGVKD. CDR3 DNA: TGTGCCATCAGTGGGGATGCCCACGACCTCTACGAGCAGTACTTC. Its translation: CAISGDAHDLYEQYF.

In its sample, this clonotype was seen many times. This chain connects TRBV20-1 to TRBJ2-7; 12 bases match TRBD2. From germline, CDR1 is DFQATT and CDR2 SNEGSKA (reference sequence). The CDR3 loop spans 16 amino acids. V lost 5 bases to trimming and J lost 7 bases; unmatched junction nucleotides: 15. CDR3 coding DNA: TGCAGTGCTGCAGGGCTAGCGGGGGGGATATTGGGAGAGCAGTACTTC. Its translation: CSAAGLAGGILGEQYF.